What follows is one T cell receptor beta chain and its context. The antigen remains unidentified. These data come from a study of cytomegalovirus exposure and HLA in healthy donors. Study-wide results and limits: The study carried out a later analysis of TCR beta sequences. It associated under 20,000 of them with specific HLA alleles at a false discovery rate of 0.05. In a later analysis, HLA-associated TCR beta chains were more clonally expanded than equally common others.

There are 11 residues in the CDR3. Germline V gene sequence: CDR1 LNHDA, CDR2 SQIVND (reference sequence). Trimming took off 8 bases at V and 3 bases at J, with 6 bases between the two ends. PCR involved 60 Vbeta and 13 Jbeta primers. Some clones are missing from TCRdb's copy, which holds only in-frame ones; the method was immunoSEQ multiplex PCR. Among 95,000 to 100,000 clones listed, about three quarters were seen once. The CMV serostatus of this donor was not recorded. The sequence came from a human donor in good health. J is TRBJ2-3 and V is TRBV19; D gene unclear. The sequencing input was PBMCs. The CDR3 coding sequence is TGTGCCAGTTCCCTTACAGATACGCAGTATTTT. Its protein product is CASSLTDTQYF.